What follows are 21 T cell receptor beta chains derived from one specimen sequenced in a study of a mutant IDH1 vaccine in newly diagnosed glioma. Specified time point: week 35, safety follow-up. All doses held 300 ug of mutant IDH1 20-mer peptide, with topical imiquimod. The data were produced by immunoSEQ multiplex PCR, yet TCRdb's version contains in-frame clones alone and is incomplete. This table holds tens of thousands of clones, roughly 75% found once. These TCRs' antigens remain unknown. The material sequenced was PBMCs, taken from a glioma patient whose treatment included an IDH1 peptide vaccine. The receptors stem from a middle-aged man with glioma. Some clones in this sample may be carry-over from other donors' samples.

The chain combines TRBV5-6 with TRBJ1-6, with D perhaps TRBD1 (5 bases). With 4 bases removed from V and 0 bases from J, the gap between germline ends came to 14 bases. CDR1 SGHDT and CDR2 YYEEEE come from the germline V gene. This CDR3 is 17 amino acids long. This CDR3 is CASSRGRGSSYNSPLHF. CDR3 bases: TGTGCCAGCAGCCGGGGTCGGGGGAGCTCCTATAATTCACCCCTCCACTTT.

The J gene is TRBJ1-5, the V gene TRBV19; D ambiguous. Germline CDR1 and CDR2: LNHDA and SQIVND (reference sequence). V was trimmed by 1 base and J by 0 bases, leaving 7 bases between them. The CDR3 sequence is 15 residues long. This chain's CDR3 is CASSIGVISNQPQHF. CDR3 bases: TGTGCCAGTAGTATAGGGGTTATTAGCAATCAGCCCCAGCATTTT.

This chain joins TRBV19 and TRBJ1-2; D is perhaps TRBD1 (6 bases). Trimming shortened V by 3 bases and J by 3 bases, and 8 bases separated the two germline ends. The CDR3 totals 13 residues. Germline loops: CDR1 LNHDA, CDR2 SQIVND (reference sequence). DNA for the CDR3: TGTGCCAGTAGTATGGCAGGGGACTATGGCTACACCTTC. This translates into CASSMAGDYGYTF. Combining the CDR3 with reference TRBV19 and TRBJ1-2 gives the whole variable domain DGGITQSPKYLFRKEGQNVTLSCEQNLNHDAMYWYRQDPGQGLRLIYYSQIVNDFQKGDIAEGYSVSREKKESFPLTVTSAQKNPTAFYLCASSMAGDYGYTFGSGTRLTVV.

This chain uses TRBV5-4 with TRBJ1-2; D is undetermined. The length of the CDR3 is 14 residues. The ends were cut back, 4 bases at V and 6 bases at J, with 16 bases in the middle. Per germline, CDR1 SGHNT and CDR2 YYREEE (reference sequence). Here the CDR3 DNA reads TGTGCCAGCAGCATACCCTTGAGTCTCAATGGCTACACCTTC. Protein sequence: CASSIPLSLNGYTF.

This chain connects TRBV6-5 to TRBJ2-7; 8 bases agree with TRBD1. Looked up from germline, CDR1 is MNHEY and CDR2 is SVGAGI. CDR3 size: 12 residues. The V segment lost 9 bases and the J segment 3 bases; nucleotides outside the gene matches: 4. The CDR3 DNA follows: TGTGCCAGTAGACAGGGGCTCTACGAGCAGTACTTC. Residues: CASRQGLYEQYF.

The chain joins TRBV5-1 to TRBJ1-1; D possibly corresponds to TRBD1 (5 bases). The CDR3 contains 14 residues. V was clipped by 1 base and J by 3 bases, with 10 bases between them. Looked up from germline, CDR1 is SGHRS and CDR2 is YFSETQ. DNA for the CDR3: TGCGCCAGCAGCTTGTCGCCCAGGGACACTGAAGCTTTCTTT. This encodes CASSLSPRDTEAFF.

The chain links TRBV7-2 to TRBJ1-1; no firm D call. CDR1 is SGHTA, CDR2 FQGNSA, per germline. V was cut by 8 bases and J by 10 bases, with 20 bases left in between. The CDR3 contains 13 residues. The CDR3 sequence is CASHPPNPPGAFF. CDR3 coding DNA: TGTGCCAGCCACCCCCCCAACCCGCCGGGAGCTTTCTTT.

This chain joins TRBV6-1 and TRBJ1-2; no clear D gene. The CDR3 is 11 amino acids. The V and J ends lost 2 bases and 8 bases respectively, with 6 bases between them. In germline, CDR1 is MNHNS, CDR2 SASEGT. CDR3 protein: CASSERWGYTF. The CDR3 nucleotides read TGTGCCAGCAGTGAACGGTGGGGCTACACCTTC.

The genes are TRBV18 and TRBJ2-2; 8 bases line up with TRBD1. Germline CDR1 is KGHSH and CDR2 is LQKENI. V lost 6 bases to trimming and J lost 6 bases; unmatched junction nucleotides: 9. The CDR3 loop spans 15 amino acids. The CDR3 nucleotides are TGTGCCAGCTCCAGCAGGGGGCGCTTGTCCGGGGAGCTGTTTTTT. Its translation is CASSSRGRLSGELFF.

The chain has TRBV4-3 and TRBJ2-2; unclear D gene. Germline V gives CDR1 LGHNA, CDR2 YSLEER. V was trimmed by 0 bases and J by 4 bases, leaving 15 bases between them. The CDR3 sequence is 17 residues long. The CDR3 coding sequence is TGCGCCAGCAGCCAAGATTATGAAGGGCTGGGCACCGGGGAGCTGTTTTTT. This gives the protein CASSQDYEGLGTGELFF.

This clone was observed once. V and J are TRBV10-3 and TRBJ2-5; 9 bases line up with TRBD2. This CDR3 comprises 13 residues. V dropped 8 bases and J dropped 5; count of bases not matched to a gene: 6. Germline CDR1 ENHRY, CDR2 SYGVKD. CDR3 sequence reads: CAIGRGGGETQYF. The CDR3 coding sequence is TGTGCCATCGGGCGGGGGGGAGGCGAGACCCAGTACTTC.

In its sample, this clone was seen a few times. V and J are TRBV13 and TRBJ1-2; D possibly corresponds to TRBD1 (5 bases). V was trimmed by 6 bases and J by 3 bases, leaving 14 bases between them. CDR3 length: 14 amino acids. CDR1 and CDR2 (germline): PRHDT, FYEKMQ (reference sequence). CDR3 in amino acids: CASRVSGTDYGYTF. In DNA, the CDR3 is TGTGCCAGCAGGGTCTCCGGGACGGACTATGGCTACACCTTC.

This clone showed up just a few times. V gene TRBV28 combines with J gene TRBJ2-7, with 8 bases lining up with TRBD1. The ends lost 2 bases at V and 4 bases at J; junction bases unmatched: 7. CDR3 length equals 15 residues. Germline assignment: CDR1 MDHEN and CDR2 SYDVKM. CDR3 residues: CASSLPGTGGYEQYF. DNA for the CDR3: TGTGCCAGCAGTTTACCTGGGACAGGTGGTTACGAGCAGTACTTC.

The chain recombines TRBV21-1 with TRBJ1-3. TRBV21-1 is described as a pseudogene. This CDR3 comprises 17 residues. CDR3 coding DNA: TGTGCCAGCTCTGTGGCTCGAGAGGGGCGAACTGGAAACACCATATATTTT. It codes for CASSVAREGRTGNTIYF.

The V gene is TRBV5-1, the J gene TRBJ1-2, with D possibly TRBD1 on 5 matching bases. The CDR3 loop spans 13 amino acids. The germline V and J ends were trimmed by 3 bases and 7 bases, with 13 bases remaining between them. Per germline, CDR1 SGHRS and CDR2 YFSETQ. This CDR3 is CASSSGTYVGYTF. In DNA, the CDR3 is TGCGCCAGCAGCTCCGGGACGTATGTTGGCTACACCTTC.

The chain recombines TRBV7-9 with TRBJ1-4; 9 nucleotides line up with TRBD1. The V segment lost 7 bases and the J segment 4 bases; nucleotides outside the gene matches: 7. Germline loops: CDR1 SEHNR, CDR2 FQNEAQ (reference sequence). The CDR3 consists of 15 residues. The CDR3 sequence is CASIGRDRVNEKLFF. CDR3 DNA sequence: TGTGCCAGCATCGGAAGGGACAGGGTTAATGAAAAACTGTTTTTT.

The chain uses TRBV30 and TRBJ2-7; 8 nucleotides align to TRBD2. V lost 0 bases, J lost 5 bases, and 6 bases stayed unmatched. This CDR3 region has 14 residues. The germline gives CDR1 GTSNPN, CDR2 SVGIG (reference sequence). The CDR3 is CAWSVRGGAHEQYF. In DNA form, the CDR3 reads TGTGCCTGGAGTGTACGGGGGGGCGCCCACGAGCAGTACTTC.

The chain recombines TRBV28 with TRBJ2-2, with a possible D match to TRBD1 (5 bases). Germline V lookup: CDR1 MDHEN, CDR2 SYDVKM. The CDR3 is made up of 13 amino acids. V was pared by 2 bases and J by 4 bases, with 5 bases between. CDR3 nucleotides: TGTGCCAGCAGTTTAGACAGCACCGGGGAGCTGTTTTTT. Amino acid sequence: CASSLDSTGELFF.

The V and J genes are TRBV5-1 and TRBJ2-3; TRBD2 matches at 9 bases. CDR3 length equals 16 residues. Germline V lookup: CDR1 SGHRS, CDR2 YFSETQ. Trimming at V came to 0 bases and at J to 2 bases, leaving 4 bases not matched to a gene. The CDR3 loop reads CASSLASGGTTDTQYF. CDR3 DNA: TGCGCCAGCAGCTTGGCAAGCGGGGGGACCACAGATACGCAGTATTTT. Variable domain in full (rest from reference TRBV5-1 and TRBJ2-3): KAGVTQTPRYLIKTRGQQVTLSCSPISGHRSVSWYQQTPGQGLQFLFEYFSETQRNKGNFPGRFSGRQFSNSRSEMNVSTLELGDSALYLCASSLASGGTTDTQYFGPGTRLTVL.

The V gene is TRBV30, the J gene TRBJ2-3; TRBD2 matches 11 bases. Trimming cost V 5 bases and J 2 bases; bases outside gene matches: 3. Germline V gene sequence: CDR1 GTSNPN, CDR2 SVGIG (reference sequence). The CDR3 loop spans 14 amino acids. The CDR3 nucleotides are TGTGCCTGGCGGGGACTAGCGGCCACAGATACGCAGTATTTT. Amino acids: CAWRGLAATDTQYF.

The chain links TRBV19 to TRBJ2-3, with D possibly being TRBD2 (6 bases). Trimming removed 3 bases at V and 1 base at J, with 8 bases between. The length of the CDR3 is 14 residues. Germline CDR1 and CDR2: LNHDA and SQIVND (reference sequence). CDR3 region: CASSMGTGTDTQYF. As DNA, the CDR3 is TGTGCCAGTAGTATGGGGACTGGCACAGATACGCAGTATTTT.